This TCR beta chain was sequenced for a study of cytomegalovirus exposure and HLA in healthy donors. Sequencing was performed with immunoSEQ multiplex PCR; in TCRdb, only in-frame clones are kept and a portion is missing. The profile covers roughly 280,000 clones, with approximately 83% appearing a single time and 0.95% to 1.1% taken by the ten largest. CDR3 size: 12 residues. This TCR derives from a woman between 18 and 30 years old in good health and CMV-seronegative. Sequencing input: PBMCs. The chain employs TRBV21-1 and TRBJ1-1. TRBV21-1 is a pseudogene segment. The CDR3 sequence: CASGTWRTEAFF. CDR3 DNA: TGTGCCAGCGGTACGTGGAGGACTGAAGCTTTCTTT.